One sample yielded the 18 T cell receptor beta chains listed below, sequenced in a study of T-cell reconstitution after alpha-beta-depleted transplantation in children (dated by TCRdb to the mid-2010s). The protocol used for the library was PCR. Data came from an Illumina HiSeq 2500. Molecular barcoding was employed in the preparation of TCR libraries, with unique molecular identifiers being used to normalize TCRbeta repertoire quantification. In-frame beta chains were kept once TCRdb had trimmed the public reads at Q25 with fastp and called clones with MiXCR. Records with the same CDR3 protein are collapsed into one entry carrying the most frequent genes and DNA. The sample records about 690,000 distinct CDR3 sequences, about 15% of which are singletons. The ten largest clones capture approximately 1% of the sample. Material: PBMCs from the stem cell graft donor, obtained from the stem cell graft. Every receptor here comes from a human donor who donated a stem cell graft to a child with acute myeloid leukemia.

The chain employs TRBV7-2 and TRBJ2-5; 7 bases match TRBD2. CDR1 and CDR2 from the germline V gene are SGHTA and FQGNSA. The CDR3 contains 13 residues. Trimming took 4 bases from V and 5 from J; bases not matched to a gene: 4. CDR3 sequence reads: CASSSTSDETQYF. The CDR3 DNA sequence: TGTGCCAGCAGCTCTACTAGCGATGAGACCCAGTACTTC.

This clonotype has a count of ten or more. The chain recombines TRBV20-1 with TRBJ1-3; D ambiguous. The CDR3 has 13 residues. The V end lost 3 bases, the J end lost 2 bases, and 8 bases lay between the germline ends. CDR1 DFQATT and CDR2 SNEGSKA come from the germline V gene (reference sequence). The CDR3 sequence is CSASVDPGNTIYF. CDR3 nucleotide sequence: TGCAGTGCTAGCGTGGACCCTGGAAACACCATATATTTT.

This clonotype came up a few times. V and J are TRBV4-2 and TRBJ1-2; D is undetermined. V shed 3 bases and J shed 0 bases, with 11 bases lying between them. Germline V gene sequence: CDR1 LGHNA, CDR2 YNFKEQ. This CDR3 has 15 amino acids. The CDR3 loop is CASSQSQLSNYGYTF. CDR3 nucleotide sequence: TGTGCCAGCAGCCAGTCACAGCTATCTAACTATGGCTACACCTTC.

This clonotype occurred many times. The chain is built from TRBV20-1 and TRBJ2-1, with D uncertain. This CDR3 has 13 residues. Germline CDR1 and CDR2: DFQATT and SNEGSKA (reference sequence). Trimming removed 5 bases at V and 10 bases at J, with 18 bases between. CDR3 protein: CSAPLHPIGEQFF. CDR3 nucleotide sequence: TGCAGTGCTCCCCTTCACCCGATTGGAGAGCAGTTCTTC.

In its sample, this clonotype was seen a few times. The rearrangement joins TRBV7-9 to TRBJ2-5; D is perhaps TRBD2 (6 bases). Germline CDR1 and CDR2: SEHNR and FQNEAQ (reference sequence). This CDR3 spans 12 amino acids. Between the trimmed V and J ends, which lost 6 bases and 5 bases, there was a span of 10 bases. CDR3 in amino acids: CASRQLAETQYF. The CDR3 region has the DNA TGTGCCAGCAGGCAGCTAGCGGAGACCCAGTACTTC.

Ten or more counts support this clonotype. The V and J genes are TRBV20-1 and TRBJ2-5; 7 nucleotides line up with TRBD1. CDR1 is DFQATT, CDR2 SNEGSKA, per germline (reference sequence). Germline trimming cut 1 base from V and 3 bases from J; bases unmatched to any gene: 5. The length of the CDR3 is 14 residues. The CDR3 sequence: CSARGQGQKETQYF. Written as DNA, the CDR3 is TGCAGTGCTAGAGGACAGGGACAAAAAGAGACCCAGTACTTC.

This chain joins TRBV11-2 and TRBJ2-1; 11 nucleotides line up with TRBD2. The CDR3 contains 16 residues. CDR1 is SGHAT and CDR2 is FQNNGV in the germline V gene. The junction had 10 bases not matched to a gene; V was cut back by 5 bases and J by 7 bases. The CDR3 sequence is CASSIRSGGAVNEQFF. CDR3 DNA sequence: TGTGCCAGCAGCATCCGTAGCGGGGGGGCCGTGAATGAGCAGTTCTTC.

The CDR3 nucleotides read TGTGCCAGCAGCTTAGCGCGAGGGTCGGGCTCAGCGAACACCGGGGAGCTGTTTTTT. Translated: CASSLARGSGSANTGELFF. The gene calls are TRBV11-1 and TRBJ2-2, with D maybe TRBD2 (5 bases). Trimming shortened V by 0 bases and J by 0 bases, and 17 bases separated the two germline ends. The germline V gene encodes CDR1 SGHAT and CDR2 FQDESV (reference sequence). This CDR3 region has 19 residues.

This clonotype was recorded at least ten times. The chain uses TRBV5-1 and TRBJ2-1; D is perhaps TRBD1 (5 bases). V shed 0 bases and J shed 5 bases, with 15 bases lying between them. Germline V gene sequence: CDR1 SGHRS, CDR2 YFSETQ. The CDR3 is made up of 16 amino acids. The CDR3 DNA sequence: TGCGCCAGCAGCTTGGGGGGCCAGAACGACAACAATGAGCAGTTCTTC. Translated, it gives CASSLGGQNDNNEQFF.

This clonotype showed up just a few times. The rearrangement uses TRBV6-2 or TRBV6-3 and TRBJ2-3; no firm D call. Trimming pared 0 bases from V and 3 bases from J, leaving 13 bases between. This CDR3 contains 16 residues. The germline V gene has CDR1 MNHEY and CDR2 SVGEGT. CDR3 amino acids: CASSYSRETSTDTQYF. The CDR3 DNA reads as TGTGCCAGCAGTTACTCGAGAGAAACTTCAACAGATACGCAGTATTTT.

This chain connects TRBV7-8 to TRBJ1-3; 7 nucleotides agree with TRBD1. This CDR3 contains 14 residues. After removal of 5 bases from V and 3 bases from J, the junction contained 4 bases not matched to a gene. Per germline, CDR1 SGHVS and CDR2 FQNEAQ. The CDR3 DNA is TGTGCCAGCAGCACAGGGACAGTTGGAAACACCATATATTTT. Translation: CASSTGTVGNTIYF.

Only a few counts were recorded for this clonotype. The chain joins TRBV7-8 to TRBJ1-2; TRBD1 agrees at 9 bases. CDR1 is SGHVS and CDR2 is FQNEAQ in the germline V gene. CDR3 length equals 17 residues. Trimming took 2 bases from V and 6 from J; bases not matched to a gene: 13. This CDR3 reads CASSLWLRQGGANGYTF. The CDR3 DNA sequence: TGTGCCAGCAGCTTATGGCTGCGACAGGGGGGCGCAAATGGCTACACCTTC.

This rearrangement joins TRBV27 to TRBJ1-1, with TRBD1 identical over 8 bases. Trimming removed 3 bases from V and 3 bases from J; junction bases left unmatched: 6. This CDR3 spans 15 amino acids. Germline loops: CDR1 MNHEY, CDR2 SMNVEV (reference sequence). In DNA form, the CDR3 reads TGTGCCAGCAGTTTCCGGACAGGGAAGTACACTGAAGCTTTCTTT. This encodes CASSFRTGKYTEAFF.

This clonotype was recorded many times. CDR3 coding DNA: TGCAGTGCCAAGGGACGAACGAACACTGAAGCTTTCTTT. Its translation: CSAKGRTNTEAFF. The rearrangement joins TRBV20-1 to TRBJ1-1, with D perhaps matching TRBD1 (5 bases). The CDR3 spans 13 residues. The V end lost 6 bases, the J end lost 1 base, and 12 bases lay between the germline ends. Germline loops: CDR1 DFQATT, CDR2 SNEGSKA (reference sequence).

In nucleotides, the CDR3 is TGCGCCAGCAGCCAAGAAGGGGCAGGGTGGAGCTATGGCTACACCTTC. It codes for CASSQEGAGWSYGYTF. This chain connects TRBV4-3 to TRBJ1-2; the D gene is possibly TRBD1 (5 bases). The germline gives CDR1 LGHNA, CDR2 YSLEER. The V gene lost 0 bases and the J gene lost 4 bases, with 15 bases spanning the gap. The CDR3 has 16 residues.

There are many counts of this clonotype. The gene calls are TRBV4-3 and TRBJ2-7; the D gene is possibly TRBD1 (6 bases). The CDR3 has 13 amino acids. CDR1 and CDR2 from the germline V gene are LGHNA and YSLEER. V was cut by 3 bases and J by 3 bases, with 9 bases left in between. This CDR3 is CASSQGQFYEQYF. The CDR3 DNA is TGCGCCAGCAGCCAGGGACAATTCTACGAGCAGTACTTC.

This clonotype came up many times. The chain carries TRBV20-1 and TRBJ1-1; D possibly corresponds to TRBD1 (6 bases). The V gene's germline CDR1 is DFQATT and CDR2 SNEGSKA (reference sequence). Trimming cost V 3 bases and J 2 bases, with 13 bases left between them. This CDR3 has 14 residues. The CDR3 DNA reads TGCAGTGCTAGGGTGAAGGGGGACAACACTGAAGCTTTCTTT. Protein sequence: CSARVKGDNTEAFF.

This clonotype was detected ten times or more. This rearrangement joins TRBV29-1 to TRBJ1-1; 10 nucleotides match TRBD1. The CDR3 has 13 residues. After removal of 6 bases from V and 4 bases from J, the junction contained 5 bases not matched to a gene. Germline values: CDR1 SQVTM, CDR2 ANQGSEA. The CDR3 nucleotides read TGCAGCGTCGACAGGGGGCTCAGCACTGAAGCTTTCTTT. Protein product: CSVDRGLSTEAFF.